The 21 T cell receptor beta chains reported below all come from one sample, sequenced in a study of blood T cell repertoires in COVID-19. Measured with immunoSEQ multiplex PCR; TCRdb has only the in-frame clones, and not every one. This sample yields about 330,000 clones, of which 80% to 90% are seen a single time; less than 6.5% belongs to the top ten. The sequencing input was PBMCs or T cells enriched from blood (not recorded which). These receptors all come from a man under 40 who had recovered from COVID-19.

The table lists this clone with a few counts. The chain joins TRBV19 to TRBJ2-1; D is perhaps TRBD1 (5 bases). CDR1 and CDR2 from the germline V gene are LNHDA and SQIVND (reference sequence). There are 15 residues in the CDR3. V lost 6 bases, J lost 3 bases, and 15 bases lay in between. CDR3 bases: TGTGCCAGTAGCCTGACCCGGACATTCTACAATGAGCAGTTCTTC. It specifies CASSLTRTFYNEQFF.

The CDR3 spells CATSDRSRELEQYF. The CDR3 DNA reads TGTGCCACCAGTGATCGCTCGCGGGAACTCGAGCAGTACTTC. The chain uses TRBV24-1 and TRBJ2-7; D may be TRBD2 (6 bases). Looked up from germline, CDR1 is KGHDR and CDR2 is SFDVKD. Trimming stripped 3 bases from V and 6 bases from J, with 14 bases between. CDR3 length equals 14 residues.

This chain uses TRBV9 with TRBJ1-1; D unclear. The CDR3 totals 12 residues. Trimming left V 3 bases short and J 3 bases short, with 6 bases between. The germline V gene has CDR1 SGDLS and CDR2 YYNGEE. This CDR3 is CASSESDTEAFF. In DNA, the CDR3 is TGTGCCAGCAGCGAGTCGGACACTGAAGCTTTCTTT.

The rearrangement joins TRBV19 to TRBJ1-6, with D possibly TRBD1 on 6 matching bases. This CDR3 has 15 amino acids. Per germline, CDR1 LNHDA and CDR2 SQIVND (reference sequence). Between the trimmed V and J ends, which lost 3 bases and 6 bases, there was a span of 12 bases. CDR3 sequence reads: CASSIRGFGNSPLHF. In DNA form, the CDR3 reads TGTGCCAGTAGTATCAGGGGATTTGGTAATTCACCCCTCCACTTT.

V gene TRBV6-5 combines with J gene TRBJ2-7; 8 nucleotides align to TRBD1. CDR1 MNHEY and CDR2 SVGAGI come from the germline V gene. V was pared by 6 bases and J by 0 bases, with 4 bases of the junction left unmatched. The CDR3 is made up of 14 amino acids. The CDR3 DNA is TGTGCCAGCAGACCCGACAGGGGCTCCTACGAGCAGTACTTC. It translates to CASRPDRGSYEQYF.

J is TRBJ1-6 and V is TRBV9, with 11 positions matching TRBD1. Germline V lookup: CDR1 SGDLS, CDR2 YYNGEE. V shed 3 bases, J shed 7 bases, and the junction held 6 bases outside the gene matches. This CDR3 contains 16 residues. CDR3 bases: TGTGCCAGCAGCGCCAACCGGGACAGGGGGAATTCACCCCTCCACTTT. Protein: CASSANRDRGNSPLHF.

This clone was picked up a small number of times. The rearrangement links TRBV27 to TRBJ1-2; D is unclear. V gave up 3 bases and J gave up 0 bases, with 11 bases separating them. The CDR3 consists of 15 residues. In germline, CDR1 is MNHEY, CDR2 SMNVEV (reference sequence). CDR3 coding DNA: TGTGCCAGCAGTTTCGAGGCGGACTCTAACTATGGCTACACCTTC. Translating it yields CASSFEADSNYGYTF.

The rearrangement links TRBV7-9 to TRBJ2-3; 7 bases match TRBD2. V lost 4 bases to trimming and J lost 2 bases; unmatched junction nucleotides: 9. CDR3 length: 16 amino acids. The germline gives CDR1 SEHNR, CDR2 FQNEAQ (reference sequence). The CDR3 region has the DNA TGTGCCAGCAGCTACCAAGCGGGGAGATACACAGATACGCAGTATTTT. It yields the protein CASSYQAGRYTDTQYF.

The chain combines TRBV9 with TRBJ2-1, with 7 positions matching TRBD1. The CDR3 loop spans 15 amino acids. V lost 4 bases to trimming and J lost 0 bases; unmatched junction nucleotides: 4. CDR1 is SGDLS and CDR2 is YYNGEE in the germline V gene. DNA for the CDR3: TGTGCCAGCAGCCCGGGACAGTCCTCCTACAATGAGCAGTTCTTC. Encoded protein: CASSPGQSSYNEQFF.

The chain employs TRBV19 and TRBJ1-5, with TRBD1 identical over 7 bases. J was trimmed by 4 bases and V by 6 bases; bases with no gene match: 3. CDR1 LNHDA and CDR2 SQIVND come from the germline V gene (reference sequence). This CDR3 contains 13 residues. This CDR3 is CASRSTGNQPQHF. The DNA for the CDR3 is TGTGCCAGTAGGTCGACAGGGAATCAGCCCCAGCATTTT.

In this sample, this clone turned up once. This chain joins TRBV11-2 and TRBJ2-5, with TRBD1 as a possible D gene (6 bases). The CDR3 consists of 15 residues. V was cut by 0 bases and J by 3 bases, with 11 bases left in between. Germline CDR1 SGHAT, CDR2 FQNNGV. The CDR3 DNA sequence: TGTGCCAGCAGCTTAGACAGGGGTAGGAAAGAGACCCAGTACTTC. Amino acids: CASSLDRGRKETQYF. Full variable domain (outside the CDR3, taken from reference TRBV11-2 and TRBJ2-5): EAGVAQSPRYKIIEKRQSVAFWCNPISGHATLYWYQQILGQGPKLLIQFQNNGVVDDSQLPKDRFSAERLKGVDSTLKIQPAKLEDSAVYLCASSLDRGRKETQYFGPGTRLLVL.

The chain's CDR3 is CASSFTTGSSSYEQYF. The CDR3 nucleotides read TGTGCCAGCAGCTTTACGACAGGATCAAGCTCCTACGAGCAGTACTTC. The chain combines TRBV5-5 with TRBJ2-7; a weak D match, TRBD1 (6 bases). Deletions cut 2 bases from V and 0 bases from J, with 15 bases between. Germline V gene sequence: CDR1 SGHKS, CDR2 YYEKEE (reference sequence). This CDR3 spans 16 amino acids.

The V and J genes are TRBV28 and TRBJ1-5, with 7 positions matching TRBD1. Germline lookup yields CDR1 MDHEN and CDR2 SYDVKM. The CDR3 is 17 amino acids. The ends lost 6 bases at V and 0 bases at J; junction bases unmatched: 11. The CDR3 bases are TGTGCCAGCAGACCCAACCTGGGACAGTTTAGCAATCAGCCCCAGCATTTT. This sequence encodes CASRPNLGQFSNQPQHF.

The chain is built from TRBV2 and TRBJ2-7; maybe TRBD1 (5 bases). The V and J ends lost 6 bases and 0 bases respectively, with 12 bases between them. CDR1 is SNHLY and CDR2 is FYNNEI in the germline V gene. The CDR3 totals 14 residues. CDR3 region: CASSPTTASYEQYF. The CDR3 nucleotides read TGTGCCAGCAGCCCCACGACAGCCTCCTACGAGCAGTACTTC.

The gene calls are TRBV13 and TRBJ2-1, with D unclear. The V gene's germline CDR1 is PRHDT and CDR2 FYEKMQ (reference sequence). V shed 5 bases and J shed 0 bases, with 5 bases lying between them. CDR3 length: 13 amino acids. CDR3 sequence: CASSPVSYNEQFF. The CDR3 DNA sequence: TGTGCCAGCAGCCCTGTCTCCTACAATGAGCAGTTCTTC.

The CDR3: CASSVEWGGNTEAFF. The CDR3 bases are TGTGCCAGCAGCGTAGAATGGGGAGGGAACACTGAAGCTTTCTTT. The chain has TRBV9 and TRBJ1-1; D ambiguous. The V end lost 0 bases, the J end lost 1 base, and 10 bases lay between the germline ends. CDR1 and CDR2 from the germline V gene are SGDLS and YYNGEE. The CDR3 totals 15 residues.

The rearrangement links TRBV18 to TRBJ2-1, with TRBD2 matching over 7 bases. V trimming: 0 bases; J trimming: 3 bases; junction bases outside the gene matches: 5. The V gene's germline CDR1 is KGHSH and CDR2 LQKENI. The CDR3 runs to 16 residues. This chain's CDR3 is CASSPPEAGYYNEQFF. The CDR3 DNA follows: TGTGCCAGCTCACCACCGGAAGCGGGGTACTACAATGAGCAGTTCTTC.

V is TRBV19 and J is TRBJ1-6; D is undetermined. CDR1 LNHDA and CDR2 SQIVND come from the germline V gene (reference sequence). The CDR3 length is 12 residues. V gave up 6 bases and J gave up 9 bases, with 9 bases separating them. The CDR3 sequence: CASSLPGSPLHF. CDR3 sequence (DNA): TGTGCCAGTAGCCTCCCCGGTTCACCCCTCCACTTT.

The CDR3 region has the DNA TGTGCCAGCAGTTTAGCCCGGGATCAGCCCCAGCATTTT. Translating it yields CASSLARDQPQHF. The chain uses TRBV12-3 or TRBV12-4 and TRBJ1-5; D call uncertain. The CDR3 sequence is 13 residues long. V dropped 0 bases and J dropped 5 bases, with 5 bases sitting between them.

The CDR3, as DNA: TGTGCCAGCAGTTCTACTAGGGGGTCGAACACCGGGGAGCTGTTTTTT. This codes for CASSSTRGSNTGELFF. The chain uses TRBV27 and TRBJ2-2; D perhaps matches TRBD1 (6 bases). Per the germline V gene, CDR1 is MNHEY and CDR2 is SMNVEV (reference sequence). The CDR3 is made up of 16 amino acids. Trimming took 4 bases from V and 0 from J, leaving 12 bases between them.

The V gene is TRBV2, the J gene TRBJ2-7; possible D gene TRBD2, 6 bases. The length of the CDR3 is 12 residues. V lost 3 bases to trimming and J lost 6 bases, with 9 bases between them. Germline-derived CDR1 and CDR2 are SNHLY and FYNNEI. The CDR3 DNA is TGTGCCAGCAGTGAGGGGGGAGCCGAGCAGTACTTC. Amino acid sequence: CASSEGGAEQYF.